This TCR beta chain was found in a study of blood T cell repertoires in COVID-19. The V segment lost 0 bases and the J segment 1 base; nucleotides outside the gene matches: 11. Germline-derived CDR1 and CDR2 are SGHDT and YYEEEE. The CDR3 spans 18 residues. As handled by the study authors: The authors estimated nucleated cell counts from reference gene primer amplification. Clones were sequenced by immunoSEQ multiplex PCR, and TCRdb holds only the in-frame ones, with some missing. V, J and clone size are those of that table, while D and trimming were read from the DNA. The data hold around 190,000 clones, with approximately 90% observed a single time.

Material for sequencing was peripheral blood. The genes are TRBV5-6 and TRBJ2-5; TRBD1 matches at 8 bases. The clonotype originates from a human donor in a cohort sampled during active COVID-19. The CDR3 loop reads CASSLGQGARYGQETQYF. The DNA of the CDR3 is TGTGCCAGCAGCTTGGGGCAGGGGGCGCGGTACGGCCAAGAGACCCAGTACTTC. Using reference TRBV5-6 and TRBJ2-5 for the parts outside the CDR3, the full variable domain is DAGVTQSPTHLIKTRGQQVTLRCSPKSGHDTVSWYQQALGQGPQFIFQYYEEEERQRGNFPDRFSGHQFPNYSSELNVNALLLGDSALYLCASSLGQGARYGQETQYFGPGTRLLVL.